This entry concerns a single T cell receptor (beta chain). The data belong to a study of blood T cell repertoires in COVID-19. Libraries were prepared by immunoSEQ multiplex PCR; TCRdb keeps only in-frame clonotypes and omits some of them. The sample contains over 85,000 clones, more than 85% of which appear only once. The CDR3 length is 14 residues. Germline V gene sequence: CDR1 ENHRY, CDR2 SYGVKD. The V and J ends lost 6 bases and 3 bases, in that order; junction bases with no gene match: 4. The receptor was derived from a middle-aged man with active or convalescent COVID-19. Sequencing was done on a sample of peripheral blood. The V gene is TRBV10-3, the J gene TRBJ2-3; TRBD2 matches 9 bases. CDR3 bases: TGTGCCATCAGGGCGGGGGGGGCTACAGATACGCAGTATTTT. This sequence encodes CAIRAGGATDTQYF.